Following are 27 T cell receptor beta chains from one sample sequenced in a study of T cell responses to AZD1222 COVID-19 vaccine. Only in-frame clones appear in the TCRdb table, and some are missing; sequencing was by immunoSEQ multiplex PCR. The sample consists of about 130,000 clones, about 93% of them appearing once. The sample was peripheral blood, taken on day 0 of AZD1222 vaccination. These receptors were taken from an adult in good health.

The sample holds a few counts of this clone. V and J are TRBV5-1 and TRBJ1-1; D perhaps matches TRBD1 (5 bases). Trimming cost V 0 bases and J 2 bases, with 11 bases left between them. The CDR3 runs 15 residues. Germline V gene lookup returns CDR1 SGHRS and CDR2 YFSETQ. CDR3 nucleotides: TGCGCCAGCAGCTTGGAGGGGTTGCAAAACACTGAAGCTTTCTTT. It codes for CASSLEGLQNTEAFF.

This clone appeared a single time. This chain joins TRBV3-1 (or the pseudogene TRBV3-2) and TRBJ2-2, with D possibly TRBD2 on 5 matching bases. Trimming shortened V by 4 bases and J by 6 bases, and 15 bases separated the two germline ends. The V gene's germline CDR1 is LGHDT and CDR2 YNNKEL (reference sequence). The CDR3 is 15 residues long. As DNA, the CDR3 is TGTGCCAGCAGCCTCCCGTCAGCCGGGGCCGGGGAGCTGTTTTTT. This sequence encodes CASSLPSAGAGELFF.

The sample holds one count of this clone. The J gene is TRBJ1-2, the V gene TRBV25-1; maybe TRBD1 (5 bases). The V and J ends lost 5 bases and 7 bases respectively, with 11 bases between them. The V gene's germline CDR1 is MGHDK and CDR2 SYGVNS. This CDR3 has 12 amino acids. This CDR3 reads CASSSQGGGYTF. The CDR3 region has the DNA TGTGCCAGCAGTAGTCAGGGAGGTGGCTACACCTTC.

This chain joins TRBV5-5 and TRBJ1-1; a weak D match, TRBD1 (6 bases). The CDR3 runs to 15 residues. Germline values: CDR1 SGHKS, CDR2 YYEKEE (reference sequence). Trimming removed 0 bases at V and 1 base at J, with 10 bases between. For the CDR3, the DNA is TGTGCCAGCAGCTTGGACGGGACACAGAACACTGAAGCTTTCTTT. Translating gives CASSLDGTQNTEAFF.

The CDR3 reads CASSEGAAAHTQYF. The CDR3 DNA is TGTGCCAGCAGTGAGGGGGCGGCGGCCCATACGCAGTATTTT. The chain carries TRBV2 and TRBJ2-3, with a possible D match to TRBD1 (6 bases). Germline-derived CDR1 and CDR2 are SNHLY and FYNNEI. The CDR3 is made up of 14 amino acids. V dropped 3 bases and J dropped 7 bases, with 14 bases sitting between them.

The genes are TRBV6-5 and TRBJ2-1; D is possibly TRBD1 (5 bases). The germline V gene has CDR1 MNHEY and CDR2 SVGAGI. The CDR3 is 15 amino acids. V lost 7 bases and J 6 bases, leaving 19 bases between the germline ends. The CDR3 nucleotides are TGTGCCAGCAACCGGTGGTCAGGGTCCACCAATGAGCAGTTCTTC. Its protein is CASNRWSGSTNEQFF.

V and J are TRBV6-6 and TRBJ2-4; 11 bases line up with TRBD2. J gave up 3 bases and V 5 bases, and 9 bases lay outside the gene matches. The CDR3 is 17 amino acids. Germline-derived CDR1 and CDR2 are MNHNY and SVGAGI (reference sequence). CDR3 nucleotide sequence: TGTGCCAGCAGTCCCCGCGGGACTAGCGGACACAAAAACATTCAGTACTTC. It yields the protein CASSPRGTSGHKNIQYF.

The rearrangement joins TRBV12-3 or TRBV12-4 to TRBJ2-1; no reliable D call. The CDR3 is 10 amino acids. The V and J ends lost 5 bases and 8 bases respectively, with 4 bases between them. The DNA for the CDR3 is TGTGCCAGCAGTCAAGATGAGCAGTTCTTC. It codes for CASSQDEQFF.

The V and J genes are TRBV10-1 and TRBJ2-7, with D possibly matching TRBD1 (5 bases). The CDR3 extends over 14 amino acids. The germline V gene encodes CDR1 WNHNN and CDR2 SYGVQD (reference sequence). V lost 0 bases and J lost 0, with 6 bases in between. The DNA for the CDR3 is TGCGCCAGCAGTGAGTCGCAGGGCTCCTACGAGCAGTACTTC. Its translation: CASSESQGSYEQYF.

The chain couples TRBV10-1 to TRBJ2-2; TRBD1 matches 10 bases. The CDR3 runs 14 residues. Germline V lookup: CDR1 WNHNN, CDR2 SYGVQD (reference sequence). V lost 7 bases to trimming and J lost 3 bases; unmatched junction nucleotides: 2. Here the CDR3 DNA reads TGCGCCAGCACGGGACAGGGGTACACCGGGGAGCTGTTTTTT. Protein product: CASTGQGYTGELFF.

The V and J genes are TRBV6-5 and TRBJ2-1; 8 bases are a match to TRBD2. V shed 8 bases, J shed 7 bases, and the junction held 13 bases outside the gene matches. Germline CDR1 MNHEY, CDR2 SVGAGI. This CDR3 spans 15 amino acids. The CDR3 DNA is TGTGCCAGCCAAAACGGGGCGGGAGGAAGGAATGAGCAGTTCTTC. It translates to CASQNGAGGRNEQFF.

The chain couples TRBV7-2 to TRBJ1-2; possible D gene TRBD1, 6 bases. CDR1 is SGHTA, CDR2 FQGNSA, per germline. The CDR3 extends over 14 amino acids. V lost 2 bases, J lost 6 bases, and 13 bases lay in between. CDR3 sequence reads: CASSLRGGLDGYTF. CDR3 sequence (DNA): TGTGCCAGCAGCTTAAGGGGGGGGCTGGATGGCTACACCTTC.

The V gene is TRBV5-5, the J gene TRBJ2-3, with 10 bases fitting TRBD2. The CDR3 consists of 16 residues. The V gene's germline CDR1 is SGHKS and CDR2 YYEKEE (reference sequence). The V and J ends lost 0 bases and 2 bases, in that order; junction bases with no gene match: 3. Here the CDR3 DNA reads TGTGCCAGCAGCTTGGTCAGCGGGAGGGCCACAGATACGCAGTATTTT. It codes for CASSLVSGRATDTQYF. Supplemented by reference TRBV5-5 and TRBJ2-3, the full variable domain reads DAGVTQSPTHLIKTRGQQVTLRCSPISGHKSVSWYQQVLGQGPQFIFQYYEKEERGRGNFPDRFSARQFPNYSSELNVNALLLGDSALYLCASSLVSGRATDTQYFGPGTRLTVL.

J is TRBJ1-4 and V is TRBV5-1; D not certain. Trimming cost V 0 bases and J 7 bases, with 13 bases left between them. The CDR3 totals 15 residues. CDR1 and CDR2 (germline): SGHRS, YFSETQ. CDR3 loop: CASSLVEWRREKLFF. The CDR3 DNA sequence: TGCGCCAGCAGCTTGGTCGAATGGCGGCGTGAAAAACTGTTTTTT.

The rearrangement joins TRBV11-2 to TRBJ2-7; no clear D gene. Germline CDR1 reads SGHAT; CDR2 reads FQNNGV. This CDR3 has 14 residues. V lost 7 bases and J lost 1, with 14 bases in between. The chain's CDR3 is CASNKQALSYEQYF. The CDR3 bases are TGTGCCAGCAACAAGCAGGCCCTTTCCTACGAGCAGTACTTC.

This chain uses TRBV19 with TRBJ1-1; possibly TRBD1 for D (5 bases). Per the germline V gene, CDR1 is LNHDA and CDR2 is SQIVND (reference sequence). With 5 bases removed from V and 1 base from J, the gap between germline ends came to 14 bases. The CDR3 loop spans 15 amino acids. This CDR3 reads CASSQGSMKNTEAFF. In DNA form, the CDR3 reads TGTGCCAGTAGTCAGGGCTCAATGAAGAACACTGAAGCTTTCTTT.

The V gene is TRBV5-6, the J gene TRBJ2-3; perhaps D is TRBD1 or TRBD2 (5 bases each). Trimming cost V 0 bases and J 2 bases, with 16 bases left between them. This CDR3 has 17 residues. Germline lookup yields CDR1 SGHDT and CDR2 YYEEEE. This CDR3 reads CASSLGKGAGTTDTQYF. CDR3 in DNA: TGTGCCAGCAGCTTGGGGAAAGGGGCAGGGACCACAGATACGCAGTATTTT.

The genes are TRBV12-5 and TRBJ2-2; D possibly corresponds to TRBD1 (6 bases). Trimming pared 5 bases from V and 6 bases from J, leaving 13 bases between. The CDR3 is 14 amino acids. Germline V gene lookup returns CDR1 LGHNT and CDR2 FRNRAP. CDR3 DNA sequence: TGTGCTAGTGGTGGGGGCCATACCCCCGGGGAGCTGTTTTTT. Amino acid sequence: CASGGGHTPGELFF.

The chain has TRBV5-4 and TRBJ2-3; the D is unclear. Per the germline V gene, CDR1 is SGHNT and CDR2 is YYREEE (reference sequence). Trimming shortened V by 4 bases and J by 6 bases, and 6 bases separated the two germline ends. The CDR3 runs to 11 residues. As DNA, the CDR3 is TGTGCCAGCAGCCTCGGGGATACGCAGTATTTT. Translation gives CASSLGDTQYF.

This chain connects TRBV29-1 to TRBJ2-7; a weak D match, TRBD2 (7 bases). The V end lost 4 bases, the J end lost 5 bases, and 24 bases lay between the germline ends. Germline CDR1 SQVTM, CDR2 ANQGSEA. The CDR3 covers 16 residues. The CDR3 DNA reads as TGCAGCGTTGCGGTTGGGCTTTTAGGGGGGGCAAACGAGCAGTACTTC. The encoded protein is CSVAVGLLGGANEQYF.

The rearrangement uses TRBV7-8 and TRBJ2-4; D perhaps matches TRBD1 (5 bases). CDR3 size: 17 residues. Germline values: CDR1 SGHVS, CDR2 FQNEAQ. The V end was cut by 1 base, the J end by 1 base, with 14 bases between. CDR3 protein: CASSLGQGRGAKNIQYF. The CDR3 coding sequence is TGTGCCAGCAGCTTAGGGCAGGGTCGAGGCGCCAAAAACATTCAGTACTTC.

This chain links TRBV5-6 with TRBJ1-5; D gene ambiguous. V was trimmed by 1 base and J by 3 bases, leaving 8 bases between them. Germline loops: CDR1 SGHDT, CDR2 YYEEEE. This CDR3 is 14 amino acids long. CDR3 protein: CASSLRTYNQPQHF. The CDR3, as DNA: TGTGCCAGCAGCTTGAGGACGTACAATCAGCCCCAGCATTTT. Supplemented by reference TRBV5-6 and TRBJ1-5, the full variable domain reads DAGVTQSPTHLIKTRGQQVTLRCSPKSGHDTVSWYQQALGQGPQFIFQYYEEEERQRGNFPDRFSGHQFPNYSSELNVNALLLGDSALYLCASSLRTYNQPQHFGDGTRLSIL.

V gene TRBV14 combines with J gene TRBJ2-7; the match to TRBD2 covers 8 bases. Germline assignment: CDR1 SGHDN and CDR2 FVKESK. V trimming: 0 bases; J trimming: 7 bases; junction bases outside the gene matches: 8. The CDR3 contains 15 residues. The CDR3 region has the DNA TGTGCCAGCAGCCAAGATAAGCTAGCGGGCAGTGAGCAGTACTTC. Its translation is CASSQDKLAGSEQYF. Based on the CDR3 plus reference TRBV14 and TRBJ2-7, the full variable domain is EAGVTQFPSHSVIEKGQTVTLRCDPISGHDNLYWYRRVMGKEIKFLLHFVKESKQDESGMPNNRFLAERTGGTYSTLKVQPAELEDSGVYFCASSQDKLAGSEQYFGPGTRLTVT.

The chain couples TRBV6-5 to TRBJ2-7; the D gene is possibly TRBD2 (6 bases). The CDR3 covers 15 residues. CDR1 is MNHEY, CDR2 SVGAGI, per germline. Deletions cut 0 bases from V and 0 bases from J, with 9 bases between. Here the CDR3 reads CASSYSGGDSYEQYF. DNA of the CDR3: TGTGCCAGCAGTTACTCAGGAGGGGACTCCTACGAGCAGTACTTC.

The chain combines TRBV5-1 with TRBJ1-1; D remains unclear. CDR1 is SGHRS, CDR2 YFSETQ, per germline. Trimming took off 1 base at V and 1 base at J, with 8 bases between the two ends. This CDR3 region has 14 residues. CDR3 sequence reads: CASSLRVGNTEAFF. CDR3 DNA: TGCGCCAGCAGCTTGCGTGTCGGGAACACTGAAGCTTTCTTT.

The CDR3 reads CASSIVQGLEYEQYF. CDR3 DNA: TGTGCCAGTAGTATAGTCCAGGGCCTGGAGTACGAGCAGTACTTC. V usage is TRBV19 and J usage is TRBJ2-7, with a tentative D call TRBD1 (5 bases). V was shortened by 1 base and J by 4 bases, with 14 bases between the two germline ends. Looked up from germline, CDR1 is LNHDA and CDR2 is SQIVND (reference sequence). The CDR3 totals 15 residues. Variable domain in full (rest from reference TRBV19 and TRBJ2-7): DGGITQSPKYLFRKEGQNVTLSCEQNLNHDAMYWYRQDPGQGLRLIYYSQIVNDFQKGDIAEGYSVSREKKESFPLTVTSAQKNPTAFYLCASSIVQGLEYEQYFGPGTRLTVT.

The chain employs TRBV5-8 and TRBJ2-2, with D possibly being TRBD1 (6 bases). Germline CDR1 and CDR2: SGHTS and YDEGEE. The V and J ends lost 0 bases and 4 bases respectively, with 10 bases between them. The CDR3 spans 15 residues. The CDR3 protein is CASSLARGSTGELFF. DNA for the CDR3: TGTGCCAGCAGCTTGGCCAGGGGTAGCACCGGGGAGCTGTTTTTT.